Shown below are 15 T cell receptor beta chains from a single sample sequenced in a study of blood T cell repertoires in COVID-19. Measured with immunoSEQ multiplex PCR; TCRdb has only the in-frame clones, and not every one. The sample holds 250,000 to 300,000 clones, around 90% seen once. The material sequenced was peripheral blood. The source of these receptors is a woman aged 45-65 years who had recovered from COVID-19.

The chain employs TRBV5-1 and TRBJ2-7, with 7 bases lining up with TRBD2. Germline lookup yields CDR1 SGHRS and CDR2 YFSETQ. The CDR3 totals 13 residues. Trimming at V came to 2 bases and at J to 3 bases, leaving 2 bases not matched to a gene. The CDR3 coding sequence is TGCGCCAGCAGCTTCAGCGGGAACTACGAGCAGTACTTC. This translates into CASSFSGNYEQYF.

V and J are TRBV30 and TRBJ2-3; 8 bases are a match to TRBD2. Germline CDR1 GTSNPN, CDR2 SVGIG (reference sequence). V lost 7 bases, J lost 5 bases, and 8 bases stayed unmatched. CDR3 length: 13 amino acids. CDR3 residues: CAFSGGPGDTQYF. CDR3 DNA: TGTGCCTTCTCGGGGGGGCCGGGAGATACGCAGTATTTT.

This clone was seen only once. This chain uses TRBV7-9 with TRBJ1-2; D unclear. Germline V gene sequence: CDR1 SEHNR, CDR2 FQNEAQ (reference sequence). Trimming took 7 bases from V and 6 from J, leaving 12 bases between them. This CDR3 has 12 residues. The CDR3 here is CASTSTGNGYTF. The CDR3 DNA sequence: TGTGCCAGCACGTCTACGGGGAATGGCTACACCTTC.

Sample share makes this clone medium-sized. V is TRBV4-2 and J is TRBJ2-7; 9 bases fit TRBD2. Germline trimming cut 1 base from V and 2 bases from J; bases unmatched to any gene: 3. Germline assignment: CDR1 LGHNA and CDR2 YNFKEQ. This CDR3 comprises 15 residues. The CDR3 DNA follows: TGTGCCAGCAGCCAAGGACTAGCGGAGGCCTACGAGCAGTACTTC. Translation: CASSQGLAEAYEQYF.

The chain uses TRBV15 and TRBJ2-1; D remains unclear. The CDR3 consists of 14 residues. Trimming removed 0 bases from V and 6 bases from J, with 9 bases in between. Germline CDR1 is LNHNV and CDR2 is YYDKDF (reference sequence). CDR3 DNA: TGTGCCACCAGCAGAGATACAGTATCCAATGAGCAGTTCTTC. Protein: CATSRDTVSNEQFF.

This rearrangement joins TRBV18 to TRBJ1-1; maybe TRBD1 (5 bases). V dropped 10 bases and J dropped 2 bases, with 14 bases sitting between them. CDR3 length equals 13 residues. The germline V gene has CDR1 KGHSH and CDR2 LQKENI. The CDR3 DNA sequence: TGTGCCAATTCACGGGGGGTCAACACTGAAGCTTTCTTT. This encodes CANSRGVNTEAFF.

The chain joins TRBV6-2 or TRBV6-3 to TRBJ1-2; 7 bases are a match to TRBD1. V lost 5 bases to trimming and J lost 2 bases; unmatched junction nucleotides: 5. CDR3 length: 14 residues. Germline CDR1 and CDR2: MNHEY and SVGEGT. The CDR3 loop is CASSRLDRNYGYTF. The CDR3 DNA reads as TGTGCCAGCAGTCGGTTGGACAGGAACTATGGCTACACCTTC.

J is TRBJ2-7 and V is TRBV27; 8 bases match TRBD2. With V trimmed by 2 bases and J by 4 bases, 10 bases remained unmatched. The CDR3 sequence is 16 residues long. Per germline, CDR1 MNHEY and CDR2 SMNVEV (reference sequence). For the CDR3, the DNA is TGTGCCAGCAGTTTAGACGGGACTAGTGGCTTTTACGAGCAGTACTTC. Translation gives CASSLDGTSGFYEQYF.

The CDR3, as DNA: TGTGCCAGCAGTTTAGTACTAGCGGAGATCCAAGAGACCCAGTACTTC. This codes for CASSLVLAEIQETQYF. The chain carries TRBV28 and TRBJ2-5, with 8 bases aligning to TRBD2. CDR3 length equals 16 residues. Per the germline V gene, CDR1 is MDHEN and CDR2 is SYDVKM. With 2 bases clipped from V and 1 base from J, the junction kept 6 bases outside the gene matches.

The V call is TRBV5-1, the J call TRBJ2-3; TRBD2 matches at 7 bases. The junction had 13 bases not matched to a gene; V was cut back by 4 bases and J by 8 bases. The CDR3 sequence is 15 residues long. Germline V gives CDR1 SGHRS, CDR2 YFSETQ. CDR3 loop: CASSRILAVHGTQYF. In DNA, the CDR3 is TGCGCCAGCAGCCGAATCCTAGCGGTGCACGGTACGCAGTATTTT. The entire variable domain, with the rest obtained from reference TRBV5-1 and TRBJ2-3, is as follows: KAGVTQTPRYLIKTRGQQVTLSCSPISGHRSVSWYQQTPGQGLQFLFEYFSETQRNKGNFPGRFSGRQFSNSRSEMNVSTLELGDSALYLCASSRILAVHGTQYFGPGTRLTVL.

This CDR3 reads CASRDRANQPQHF. The CDR3 coding sequence is TGTGCCAGCAGGGACAGGGCCAACCAGCCCCAGCATTTT. V gene TRBV6-5 combines with J gene TRBJ1-5; 8 nucleotides match TRBD1. J lost 7 bases, V lost 6 bases, and 5 bases had no gene match. This CDR3 is built from 13 residues. Germline lookup yields CDR1 MNHEY and CDR2 SVGAGI.

J is TRBJ1-6 and V is TRBV6-2 or TRBV6-3; perhaps TRBD1 as D (5 bases). Deletions cut 6 bases from V and 1 base from J, with 13 bases between. This CDR3 has 16 residues. Germline CDR1 MNHEY, CDR2 SVGEGT. The CDR3 region has the DNA TGTGCCAGCAGCCGCGCCCGGGGGTCCTATAATTCACCCCTCCACTTT. Its translation: CASSRARGSYNSPLHF.

This chain connects TRBV9 to TRBJ2-7, with 9 nucleotides matching TRBD1. The CDR3 loop spans 16 amino acids. With 1 base clipped from V and 4 bases from J, the junction kept 9 bases outside the gene matches. CDR1 is SGDLS, CDR2 YYNGEE, per germline. The DNA of the CDR3 is TGTGCCAGCAGCGTAAGCTCCGGGACAGGGCTTTACGAGCAGTACTTC. Translation gives CASSVSSGTGLYEQYF.

The CDR3 coding sequence is TGTGCCAGCAGCGAGACTAGCGCGTACACCGGGGAGCTGTTTTTT. Protein product: CASSETSAYTGELFF. The chain combines TRBV9 with TRBJ2-2, with 8 bases lining up with TRBD2. The V and J ends lost 3 bases and 3 bases, in that order; junction bases with no gene match: 4. The CDR3 covers 15 residues. Germline assignment: CDR1 SGDLS and CDR2 YYNGEE.

This clone has only one observation. V is TRBV6-5 and J is TRBJ1-2; no firm D call. Trimming took 0 bases from V and 5 from J, leaving 13 bases between them. Germline V gene data show CDR1 as MNHEY and CDR2 as SVGAGI. The CDR3 consists of 15 residues. CDR3 nucleotides: TGTGCCAGCAGTTACTCGATCGGGTCTGCATATGGCTACACCTTC. This encodes CASSYSIGSAYGYTF.